These T cell receptor beta chains were read from a single sample in a study of blood T cell repertoires in COVID-19. Some clones are missing from TCRdb's copy, which holds only in-frame ones; the method was immunoSEQ multiplex PCR. The data hold 450,000 or so clones, with 89% observed a single time. Source material: peripheral blood. Receptors originate from a man younger than 35 with COVID-19, enrolled during active disease. Both conserved end residues are part of each CDR3. D genes are given only for firm matches. Some rows have no size entry. The others give once, few or many, or a class for an expanded clone.

v_gene,d_gene,abundance,j_gene,CDR3aa,CDR3nt
TRBV21-1,.,.,TRBJ2-7,CASQPRLAGVFSYEQYF,TGTGCCAGCCAACCCCGGCTAGCGGGAGTTTTTTCCTACGAGCAGTACTTC
TRBV13,.,.,TRBJ2-6,CASSFLALGSTGANVLTF,TGTGCCAGCAGCTTTCTAGCCTTAGGGTCCACTGGGGCCAACGTCCTGACTTTC
TRBV19,TRBD2,.,TRBJ2-4,CATTPGGAPGFYIQYF,TGTGCCACCACCCCCGGGGGGGCTCCCGGCTTCTACATTCAGTACTTC
TRBV10-2,.,.,TRBJ2-7,CASSETGQGQYF,TGCGCCAGCAGTGAGACAGGGCAGGGGCAGTACTTC
TRBV30,TRBD2,.,TRBJ2-3,CAWSLSGVSTDTQYF,TGTGCCTGGAGCCTGAGCGGGGTTAGCACAGATACGCAGTATTTT
TRBV6-5,.,.,TRBJ1-1,CASQGNINTEAFF,TGTGCCAGCCAGGGGAACATTAACACTGAAGCTTTCTTT
TRBV2,TRBD1,.,TRBJ1-1,CAITTGGYTEAFF,TGTGCCATTACGACAGGGGGCTACACTGAAGCTTTCTTT
TRBV6-1,.,.,TRBJ2-1,CASSEHRDWVYNEQFF,TGTGCCAGCAGTGAACACCGGGACTGGGTCTACAATGAGCAGTTCTTC
TRBV27,TRBD2,.,TRBJ2-1,CASSPPGLAGGPLF,TGTGCCAGCAGCCCGCCTGGGCTAGCGGGAGGGCCGCTCTTC
TRBV19,TRBD2,once,TRBJ2-5,CASSMSSGSQETQYF,TGTGCCAGTAGTATGTCTAGCGGGAGCCAAGAGACCCAGTACTTC
TRBV7-9,TRBD1,.,TRBJ1-4,CASTTGNVEKLFF,TGTGCCAGTACGACAGGGAATGTAGAAAAACTGTTTTTT
TRBV7-9,.,.,TRBJ1-6,CASSLTANSPLHF,TGTGCCAGCAGCTTGACAGCGAATTCACCCCTCCACTTT
TRBV7-2,.,.,TRBJ2-7,CASSLDSYYEQYF,TGTGCCAGCAGCTTAGACAGCTACTACGAGCAGTACTTC
TRBV6-5,TRBD1,.,TRBJ1-2,CASSYRQGPGYTF,TGTGCCAGCAGTTACCGACAGGGACCTGGCTACACCTTC
TRBV7-8,.,.,TRBJ1-1,CASSLAMKGAEAFF,TGTGCCAGCAGCCTCGCCATGAAGGGGGCTGAAGCTTTCTTT
TRBV7-2,.,few,TRBJ1-5,CASSLVGSYQPQHF,TGTGCCAGCAGCTTAGTGGGCAGTTATCAGCCCCAGCATTTT
TRBV7-2,TRBD2,.,TRBJ2-1,CASSRLLAGPYNEQFF,TGTGCCAGCAGCCGTCTCCTAGCGGGACCCTACAATGAGCAGTTCTTC
TRBV12-3/TRBV12-4,.,.,TRBJ1-2,CASSPGQSYGYTF,TGTGCCAGCAGTCCCGGACAGAGTTATGGCTACACCTTC
TRBV2,.,.,TRBJ2-1,CASSYLGAGRINEQFF,TGTGCCAGCAGTTACTTGGGGGCAGGGAGAATCAATGAGCAGTTCTTC
TRBV5-4,.,.,TRBJ1-1,CASSLTPNTEAFF,TGTGCCAGCAGCCTGACACCGAACACTGAAGCTTTCTTT
TRBV3-1/TRBV3-2,.,.,TRBJ2-7,CASSQYPGDYEQYF,TGTGCCAGCAGCCAGTATCCGGGGGACTACGAGCAGTACTTC
TRBV11-2,.,.,TRBJ2-5,CASSLAIGSETQYF,TGTGCCAGCAGCTTAGCAATCGGTTCGGAGACCCAGTACTTC
TRBV6-5,.,.,TRBJ2-2,CASTPRVTGELFF,TGTGCCAGCACCCCCCGGGTTACCGGGGAGCTGTTTTTT